This T cell receptor beta chain was found in a study of T cells in Graves' hyperthyroidism and ophthalmopathy. Researchers amplified the TCR beta CDR3 regions from RNA transcripts. The HTBI primer set was used in a first-round RT-PCR of the TCR CDR3. TCRdb analysed the multiplex PCR reads with MiXCR anew, one entry per CDR3 protein. The profile shows 360,000 or so distinct CDR3 sequences, around 15% of them singletons. V lost 6 bases, J lost 1 base, and 6 bases stayed unmatched. CDR1 and CDR2 (germline): MNHNS, SASEGT. The CDR3 is made up of 16 amino acids. A Clinical Activity Score of at least 3, a NOSPECS grade of at least 4 and a duration under 3 months were recorded in the ophthalmopathy patients. The table lists this clonotype with a few counts.

This chain links TRBV6-1 with TRBJ2-6; 7 bases map to TRBD1. This sequence was found in a woman aged 55-75 years with Graves' ophthalmopathy. The specimen was blood. The CDR3, as DNA: TGTGCCAGCAGCACTACAGGGGCATCTGGGGCCAACGTCCTGACTTTC. Translating gives CASSTTGASGANVLTF.